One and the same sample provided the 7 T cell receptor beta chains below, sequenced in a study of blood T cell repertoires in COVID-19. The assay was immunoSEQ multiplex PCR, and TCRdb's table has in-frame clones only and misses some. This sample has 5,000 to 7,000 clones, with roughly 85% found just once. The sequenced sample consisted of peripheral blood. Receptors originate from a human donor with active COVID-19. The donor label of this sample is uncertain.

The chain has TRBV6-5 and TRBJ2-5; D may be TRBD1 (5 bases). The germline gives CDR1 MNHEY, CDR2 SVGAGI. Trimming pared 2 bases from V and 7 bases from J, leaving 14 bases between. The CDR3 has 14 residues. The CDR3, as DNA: TGTGCCAGCAGTTACCCCCAGGGCCCAGGGACCCAGTACTTC. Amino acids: CASSYPQGPGTQYF.

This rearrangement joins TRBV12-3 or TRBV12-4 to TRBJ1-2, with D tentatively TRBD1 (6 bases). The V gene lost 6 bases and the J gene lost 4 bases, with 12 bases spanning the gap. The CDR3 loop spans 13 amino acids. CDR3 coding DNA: TGTGCCAGCAGAGGCACAGGGCGCTATGGCTACACCTTC. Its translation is CASRGTGRYGYTF.

CDR3 coding DNA: TGCGCCAGCAGTGAGATGGGGGGGCGCGTTTCACCCCTCCACTTT. Its protein product is CASSEMGGRVSPLHF. This chain joins TRBV10-2 and TRBJ1-6; D is possibly TRBD1 (6 bases). Germline assignment: CDR1 WSHSY and CDR2 SAAADI. V was trimmed by 2 bases and J by 9 bases, leaving 14 bases between them. The CDR3 is made up of 15 amino acids.

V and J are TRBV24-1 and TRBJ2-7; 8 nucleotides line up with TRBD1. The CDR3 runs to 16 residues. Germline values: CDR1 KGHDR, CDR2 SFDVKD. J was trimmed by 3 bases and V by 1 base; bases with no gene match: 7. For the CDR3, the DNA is TGTGCCACCAGTGATTTCACAAGGACAGGGAACTACGAGCAGTACGTC. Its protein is CATSDFTRTGNYEQYV.

CDR3 nucleotide sequence: TGTGCCAGCAGCGTAGGCCCGGGACAGGGCTACGAGCAGTACGTC. Its protein product is CASSVGPGQGYEQYV. This chain connects TRBV9 to TRBJ2-7, with 9 bases aligning to TRBD1. The CDR3 loop spans 15 amino acids. Trimming cost V 0 bases and J 3 bases; bases outside gene matches: 4. Germline assignment: CDR1 SGDLS and CDR2 YYNGEE.

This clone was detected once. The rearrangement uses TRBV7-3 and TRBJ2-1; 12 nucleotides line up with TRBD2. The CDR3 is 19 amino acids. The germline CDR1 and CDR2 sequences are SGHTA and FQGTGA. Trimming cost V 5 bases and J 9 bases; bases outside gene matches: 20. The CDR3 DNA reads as TGTGCCAGCAGCCCAGGGGCCCTACTAGCGGGGGGCCGTGGGTTTGAGCAGTTCTTC. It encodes CASSPGALLAGGRGFEQFF.

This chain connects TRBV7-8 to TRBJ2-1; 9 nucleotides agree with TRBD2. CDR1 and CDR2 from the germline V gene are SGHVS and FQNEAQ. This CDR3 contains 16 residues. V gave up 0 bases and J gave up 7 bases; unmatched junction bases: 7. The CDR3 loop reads CASSLAIAGVDNEQFF. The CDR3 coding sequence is TGTGCCAGCAGCTTAGCGATAGCGGGAGTTGATAATGAGCAGTTCTTC.